The T cell receptor beta chain described here comes from a study of technical replicates of blood from a handful of donors. Sequencing was performed with immunoSEQ multiplex PCR; in TCRdb, only in-frame clones are kept and a portion is missing. The sample consists of fewer than 85,000 clones, about 95% of them appearing once. The CDR3 spans 15 residues. Trimming removed 0 bases from V and 5 bases from J, with 13 bases in between. Germline CDR1 is SGHRS and CDR2 is YFSETQ. Sequenced sample: T cells isolated from PBMCs. The receptor comes from a human donor in good health. V usage is TRBV5-1 and J usage is TRBJ2-3; the D gene is possibly TRBD2 (6 bases). The CDR3 loop reads CASSLATGVGDTQYF. The CDR3, as DNA: TGCGCCAGCAGCTTGGCCACGGGAGTCGGAGATACGCAGTATTTT.